The rows below give T cell receptor beta chains drawn from one sample of a study of cytomegalovirus exposure and HLA in healthy donors. The table came from immunoSEQ multiplex PCR; TCRdb's copy has only in-frame clones and leaves some out. The sample lists fewer than 200,000 clones, about 96% occurring once. Sequences were obtained from PBMCs. Receptor source: a young woman in good health and CMV-seronegative. CDR3s leave out the opening cysteine and the closing phenylalanine or tryptophan. Each record gives: V gene, D gene, CDR3 protein. The D gene is left open where the match is weak.

v_call: TRBV27; d_call: TRBD1; cdr3_aa: ASSLSGTGNYGYT
v_call: TRBV7-3; d_call: TRBD1; cdr3_aa: ASSFGTANTEAF
v_call: TRBV7-9; d_call: TRBD2; cdr3_aa: ASSLTAAGGLDEQF
v_call: TRBV2; d_call: .; cdr3_aa: ASSEAQGTQY
v_call: TRBV4-3; d_call: .; cdr3_aa: ASSQDSVVGGEKLF
v_call: TRBV9; d_call: TRBD1; cdr3_aa: ASSPGTGQGYT
v_call: TRBV5-1; d_call: TRBD2; cdr3_aa: ASSVTSGGYNEQF
v_call: TRBV7-9; d_call: .; cdr3_aa: ASSSHTGELF
v_call: TRBV11-2; d_call: .; cdr3_aa: ASSLPGVQKAF
v_call: TRBV19; d_call: .; cdr3_aa: ASSAPGNTEAF
v_call: TRBV6-6; d_call: .; cdr3_aa: ASNERQMNQPQH
v_call: TRBV7-6; d_call: .; cdr3_aa: ASSLGPLGSYGYT
v_call: TRBV5-6; d_call: .; cdr3_aa: ASSSTTGELF
v_call: TRBV25-1; d_call: .; cdr3_aa: ASGGGNTEAF
v_call: TRBV7-9; d_call: .; cdr3_aa: ASSFTAGNTIY
v_call: TRBV6-1; d_call: .; cdr3_aa: ASTFRDTTNYGYT
v_call: TRBV6-1; d_call: .; cdr3_aa: ASRGGNGGGETQY
v_call: TRBV6-1; d_call: .; cdr3_aa: ASSARHGRHTDTQY
v_call: TRBV9; d_call: .; cdr3_aa: ASSPGGDYNEQF
v_call: TRBV6-6; d_call: .; cdr3_aa: ASSVEFSETNYGYT
v_call: TRBV7-8; d_call: .; cdr3_aa: ASSIGAGAYEQY
v_call: TRBV7-9; d_call: TRBD1; cdr3_aa: ASSLASGQGVDGYT
v_call: TRBV6-1; d_call: TRBD1; cdr3_aa: ASSERTGDPYEQY
v_call: TRBV7-2; d_call: .; cdr3_aa: ASSFLAGDTQY
v_call: TRBV4-2; d_call: TRBD2; cdr3_aa: ASRSGGTYNEQF
v_call: TRBV18; d_call: TRBD1; cdr3_aa: ASSPRQGGSSYEQY
v_call: TRBV7-9; d_call: .; cdr3_aa: ASSLQDYEQY
v_call: TRBV11-2; d_call: .; cdr3_aa: ASSLAPLVRPGMTTEAF
v_call: TRBV6-1; d_call: .; cdr3_aa: ASRSGRGELF
v_call: TRBV28; d_call: TRBD1; cdr3_aa: ASSIWSGGDRVGYT
v_call: TRBV7-8; d_call: .; cdr3_aa: ASSLAPGFDYEQY
v_call: TRBV7-6; d_call: .; cdr3_aa: ASSPQGLGQPQH
v_call: TRBV6-1; d_call: .; cdr3_aa: ASSDTRGSPLH
v_call: TRBV12-5; d_call: .; cdr3_aa: ASGSLGIETQY
v_call: TRBV10-3; d_call: .; cdr3_aa: AIRGGAGEQF